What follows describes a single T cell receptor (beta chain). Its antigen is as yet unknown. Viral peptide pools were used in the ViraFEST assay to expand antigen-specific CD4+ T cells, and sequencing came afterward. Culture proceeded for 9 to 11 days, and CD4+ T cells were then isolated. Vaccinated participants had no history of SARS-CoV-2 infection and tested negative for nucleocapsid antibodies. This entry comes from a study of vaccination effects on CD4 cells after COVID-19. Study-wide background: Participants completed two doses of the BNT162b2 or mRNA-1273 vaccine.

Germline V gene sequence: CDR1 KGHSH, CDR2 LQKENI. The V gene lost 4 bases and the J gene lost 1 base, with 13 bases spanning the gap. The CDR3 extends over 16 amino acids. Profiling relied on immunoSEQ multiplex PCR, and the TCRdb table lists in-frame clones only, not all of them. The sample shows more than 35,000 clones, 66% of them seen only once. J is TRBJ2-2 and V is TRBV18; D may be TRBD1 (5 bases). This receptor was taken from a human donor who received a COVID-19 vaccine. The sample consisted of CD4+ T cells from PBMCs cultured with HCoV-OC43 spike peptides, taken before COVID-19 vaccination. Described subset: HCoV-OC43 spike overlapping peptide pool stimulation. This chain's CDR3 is CASSLQDPRNTGELFF. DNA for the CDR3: TGTGCCAGCTCACTACAGGACCCCCGGAACACCGGGGAGCTGTTTTTT.